The T cell receptor beta chain under discussion was sequenced for a study of T cell responses to AZD1222 COVID-19 vaccine. Broader study findings: Within unmutated variant regions lay the reported targets of nearly half of spike-specific TCRs. Clonal diversity may have been underestimated in mostly white British donors.

Germline V gives CDR1 SGHTA, CDR2 FQGNSA. This CDR3 has 17 residues. Trimming removed 0 bases from V and 4 bases from J; junction bases left unmatched: 8. Assay used: immunoSEQ multiplex PCR; TCRdb lists only in-frame clones, some missing. The table lists about 140,000 clones. Turning to this clone: Its antigen is still unknown.

The sequencing input was peripheral blood. V gene TRBV7-2 combines with J gene TRBJ1-1, with TRBD1 matching over 10 bases. The clonotype originates from an adult in good health. The CDR3 region is CASSLALRGQGITEAFF. The CDR3, as DNA: TGTGCCAGCAGCTTAGCCTTGCGGGGACAGGGGATCACTGAAGCTTTCTTT.